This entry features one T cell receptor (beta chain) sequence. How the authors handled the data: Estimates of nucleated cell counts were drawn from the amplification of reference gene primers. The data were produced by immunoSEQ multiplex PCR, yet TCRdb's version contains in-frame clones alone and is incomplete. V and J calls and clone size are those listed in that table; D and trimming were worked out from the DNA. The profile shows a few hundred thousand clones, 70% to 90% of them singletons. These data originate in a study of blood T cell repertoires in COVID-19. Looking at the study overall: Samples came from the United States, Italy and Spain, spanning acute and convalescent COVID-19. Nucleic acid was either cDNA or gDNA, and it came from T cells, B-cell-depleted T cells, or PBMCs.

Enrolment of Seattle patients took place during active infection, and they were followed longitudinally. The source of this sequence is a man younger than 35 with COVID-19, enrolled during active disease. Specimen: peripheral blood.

This CDR3 reads CASSLPPNYGYTF. CDR3 nucleotide sequence: TGCGCCAGCAGCCTACCCCCCAACTATGGCTACACCTTC. This chain links TRBV5-1 with TRBJ1-2; D remains unclear. The CDR3 runs to 13 residues. Germline V lookup: CDR1 SGHRS, CDR2 YFSETQ. Trimming pared 4 bases from V and 2 bases from J, leaving 9 bases between.